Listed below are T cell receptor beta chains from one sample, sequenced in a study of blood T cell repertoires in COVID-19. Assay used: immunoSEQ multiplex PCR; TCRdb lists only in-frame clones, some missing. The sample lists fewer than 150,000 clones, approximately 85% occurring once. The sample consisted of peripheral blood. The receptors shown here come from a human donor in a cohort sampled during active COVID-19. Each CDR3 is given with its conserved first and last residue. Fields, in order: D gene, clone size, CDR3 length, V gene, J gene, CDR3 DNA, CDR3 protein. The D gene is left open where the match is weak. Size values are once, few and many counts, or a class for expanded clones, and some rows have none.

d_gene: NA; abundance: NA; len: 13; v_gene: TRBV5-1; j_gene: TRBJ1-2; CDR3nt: TGCGCCAGCGCAACGGACAGACTTTATGGCTACACCTTC; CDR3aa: CASATDRLYGYTF
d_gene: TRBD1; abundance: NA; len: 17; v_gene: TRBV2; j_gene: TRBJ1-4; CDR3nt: TGTGCCAGCAGTGGAGGACAGGGGGCGCGGACTAATGAAAAACTGTTTTTT; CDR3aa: CASSGGQGARTNEKLFF
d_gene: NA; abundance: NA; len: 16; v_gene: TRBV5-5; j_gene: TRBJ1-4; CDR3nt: TGTGCCAGCAGCCTAAGGACCGGCGGGGCTAATGAAAAACTGTTTTTT; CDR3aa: CASSLRTGGANEKLFF
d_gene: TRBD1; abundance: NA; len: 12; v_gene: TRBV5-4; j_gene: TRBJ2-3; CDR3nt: TGTGCCAGCAGCTCAGCTCGACAGGGTCAGTATTTT; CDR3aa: CASSSARQGQYF
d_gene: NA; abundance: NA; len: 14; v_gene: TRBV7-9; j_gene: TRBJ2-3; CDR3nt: TGTGCCAGCAGCCCGGACTTGGGGACAGATACGCAGTATTTT; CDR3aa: CASSPDLGTDTQYF
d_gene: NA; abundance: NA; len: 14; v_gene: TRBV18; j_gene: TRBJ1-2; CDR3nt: TGTGCCAGCTCACCGGCGGGAGTGGTTCGGGGCTACACCTTC; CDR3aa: CASSPAGVVRGYTF
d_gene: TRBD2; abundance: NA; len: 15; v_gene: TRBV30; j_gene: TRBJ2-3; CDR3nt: TGTGCCTGGAGTGTACTAGCGGGGGGGATAGATACGCAGTATTTT; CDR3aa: CAWSVLAGGIDTQYF
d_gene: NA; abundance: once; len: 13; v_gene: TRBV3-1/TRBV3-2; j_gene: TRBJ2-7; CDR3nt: TGTGCCAGCAGCCAATACGGCACGGGGGAGCAGTACTTC; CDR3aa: CASSQYGTGEQYF
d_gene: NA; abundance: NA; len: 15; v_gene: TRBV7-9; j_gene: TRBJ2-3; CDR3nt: TGTGCCAGCAGCTTAGGTTCCTCTAGCACAGATACGCAGTATTTT; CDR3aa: CASSLGSSSTDTQYF
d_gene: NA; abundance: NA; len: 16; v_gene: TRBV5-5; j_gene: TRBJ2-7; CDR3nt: TGTGCCAGCAGCCCCCCCGGGGGTCCCTCTACTACCGAGCAGTACTTC; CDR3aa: CASSPPGGPSTTEQYF
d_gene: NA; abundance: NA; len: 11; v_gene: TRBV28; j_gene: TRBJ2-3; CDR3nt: TGTGCCAGCAGGACTGGGGATACGCAGTATTTT; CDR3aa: CASRTGDTQYF
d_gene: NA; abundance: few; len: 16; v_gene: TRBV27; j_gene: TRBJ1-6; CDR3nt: TGTGCCAGCAGTTTAGAGAAACGCTCCTATAATTCACCCCTCCACTTT; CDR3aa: CASSLEKRSYNSPLHF
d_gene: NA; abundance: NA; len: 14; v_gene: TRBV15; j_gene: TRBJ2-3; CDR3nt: TGTGCCACCAGCAAGGCAGGGGACACAGATACGCAGTATTTT; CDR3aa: CATSKAGDTDTQYF
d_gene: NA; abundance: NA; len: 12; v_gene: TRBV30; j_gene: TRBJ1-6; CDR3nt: TGTGCCTGGCAGGGTTCAAATTCACCCCTCCACTTT; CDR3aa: CAWQGSNSPLHF
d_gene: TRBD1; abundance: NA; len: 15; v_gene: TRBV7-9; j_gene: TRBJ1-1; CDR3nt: TGTGCCAGCAGCCCTTGGACAGGGGGGAATGATGAAGCTTTCTTT; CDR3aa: CASSPWTGGNDEAFF
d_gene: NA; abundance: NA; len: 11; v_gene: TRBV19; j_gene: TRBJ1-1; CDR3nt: TGTGCCAGTAGTAGGTCGGGGAAAGCTTTCTTT; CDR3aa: CASSRSGKAFF
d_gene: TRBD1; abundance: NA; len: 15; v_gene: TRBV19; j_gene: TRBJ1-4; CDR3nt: TGTGCCAGTAGTAGGACCGGGACAGGCAAAGAAAAACTGTTTTTT; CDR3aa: CASSRTGTGKEKLFF
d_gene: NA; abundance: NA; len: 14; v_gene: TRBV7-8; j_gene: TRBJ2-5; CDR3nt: TGTGCCAGCAGACGAGGCAGGGCTCAAGAGACCCAGTACTTC; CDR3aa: CASRRGRAQETQYF
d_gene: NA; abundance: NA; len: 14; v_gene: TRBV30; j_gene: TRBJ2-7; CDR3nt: TGTGCCTGGAGCACTAACCCGGCCTCCTACGAGCAGTACTTC; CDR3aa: CAWSTNPASYEQYF
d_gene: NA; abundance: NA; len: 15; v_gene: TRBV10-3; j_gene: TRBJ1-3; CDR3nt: TGTGCCATCAGTGAGCGGACAGACTCTGGAAACACCATATATTTT; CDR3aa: CAISERTDSGNTIYF
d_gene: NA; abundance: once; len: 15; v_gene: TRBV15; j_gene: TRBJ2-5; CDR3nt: TGTGCCACCAGCAGACTAGCGATGATGCAAGAGACCCAGTACTTC; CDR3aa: CATSRLAMMQETQYF
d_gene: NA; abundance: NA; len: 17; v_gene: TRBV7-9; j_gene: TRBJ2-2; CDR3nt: TGTGCCAGCAGCTTAGGGGCGCCCCCCCGGTCGGCCGGGGAGCTGTTTTTT; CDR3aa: CASSLGAPPRSAGELFF
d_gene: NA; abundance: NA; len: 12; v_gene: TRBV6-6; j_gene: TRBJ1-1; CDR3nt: TGTGCCAGCAGTTATATAAACACTGAAGCTTTCTTT; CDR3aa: CASSYINTEAFF
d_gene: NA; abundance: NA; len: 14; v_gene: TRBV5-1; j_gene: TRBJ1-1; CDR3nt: TGCGCCAGCAGTTCTACTTCATCGAACACTGAAGCTTTCTTT; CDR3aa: CASSSTSSNTEAFF
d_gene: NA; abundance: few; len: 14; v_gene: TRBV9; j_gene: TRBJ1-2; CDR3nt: TGTGCCAGCAGCGTAGGTTTAGATAACTATGGCTACACCTTC; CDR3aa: CASSVGLDNYGYTF
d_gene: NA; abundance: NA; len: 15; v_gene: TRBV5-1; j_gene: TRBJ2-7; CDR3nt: TGCGCCAGCAGCTTGGACTCGGCGGTACTCTACGAGCAGTACTTC; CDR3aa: CASSLDSAVLYEQYF
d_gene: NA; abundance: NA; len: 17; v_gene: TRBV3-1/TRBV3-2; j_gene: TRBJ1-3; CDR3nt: TGTGCCAGCAGCCACATCACCGGGACACCTACGGGAAACACCATATATTTT; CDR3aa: CASSHITGTPTGNTIYF
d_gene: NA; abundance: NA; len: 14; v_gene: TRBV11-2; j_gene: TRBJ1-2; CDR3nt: TGTGCCAGCAGCTTAGGCGTCGGAGACTATGGCTACACCTTC; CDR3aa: CASSLGVGDYGYTF
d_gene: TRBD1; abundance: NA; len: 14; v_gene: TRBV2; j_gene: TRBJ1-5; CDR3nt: TGTGCCAGCAGTGAAACAGGGGTAGGACAGCCCCAGCATTTT; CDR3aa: CASSETGVGQPQHF
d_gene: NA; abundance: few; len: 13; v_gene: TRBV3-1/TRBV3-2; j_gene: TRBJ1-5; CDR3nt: TGTGCCAGCAGCCCGGGGTCTTCTCAGCCCCAGCATTTT; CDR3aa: CASSPGSSQPQHF
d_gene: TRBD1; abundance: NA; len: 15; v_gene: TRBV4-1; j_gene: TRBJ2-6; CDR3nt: TGCGCCAGCAGCCAAGCGGGACAGGGTGCCAACGTCCTGACTTTC; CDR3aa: CASSQAGQGANVLTF
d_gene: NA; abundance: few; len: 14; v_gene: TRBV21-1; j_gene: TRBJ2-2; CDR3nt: TGTGCCAGCAGCATGGTGGGCGCCGCCGGGGAGCTGTTTTTT; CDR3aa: CASSMVGAAGELFF
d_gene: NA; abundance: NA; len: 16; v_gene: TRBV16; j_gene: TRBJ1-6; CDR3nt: TGTGCCAGCAGCAGAAGTGGGGGGGTTTATAATTCACCCCTCCACTTT; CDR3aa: CASSRSGGVYNSPLHF
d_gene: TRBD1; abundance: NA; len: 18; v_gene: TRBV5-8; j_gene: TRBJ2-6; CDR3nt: TGTGCCAGCAGCTTTGGCGGACAGGGGGTTTCTGGGGCCAACGTCCTGACTTTC; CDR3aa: CASSFGGQGVSGANVLTF